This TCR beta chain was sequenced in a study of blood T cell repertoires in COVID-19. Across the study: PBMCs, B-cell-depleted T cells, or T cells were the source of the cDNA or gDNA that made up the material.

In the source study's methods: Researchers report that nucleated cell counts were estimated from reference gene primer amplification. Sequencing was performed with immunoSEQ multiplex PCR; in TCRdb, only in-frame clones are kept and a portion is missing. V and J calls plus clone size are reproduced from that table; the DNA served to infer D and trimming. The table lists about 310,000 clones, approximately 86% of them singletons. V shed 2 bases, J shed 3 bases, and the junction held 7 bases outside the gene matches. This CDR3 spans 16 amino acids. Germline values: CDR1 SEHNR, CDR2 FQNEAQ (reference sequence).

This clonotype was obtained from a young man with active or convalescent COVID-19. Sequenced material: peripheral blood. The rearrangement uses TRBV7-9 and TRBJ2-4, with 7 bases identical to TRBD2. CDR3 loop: CASSLTGTGGKNIQYF. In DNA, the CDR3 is TGTGCCAGCAGCTTAACCGGGACGGGAGGCAAAAACATTCAGTACTTC. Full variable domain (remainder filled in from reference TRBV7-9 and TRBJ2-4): DTGVSQNPRHKITKRGQNVTFRCDPISEHNRLYWYRQTLGQGPEFLTYFQNEAQLEKSRLLSDRFSAERPKGSFSTLEIQRTEQGDSAMYLCASSLTGTGGKNIQYFGAGTRLSVL.